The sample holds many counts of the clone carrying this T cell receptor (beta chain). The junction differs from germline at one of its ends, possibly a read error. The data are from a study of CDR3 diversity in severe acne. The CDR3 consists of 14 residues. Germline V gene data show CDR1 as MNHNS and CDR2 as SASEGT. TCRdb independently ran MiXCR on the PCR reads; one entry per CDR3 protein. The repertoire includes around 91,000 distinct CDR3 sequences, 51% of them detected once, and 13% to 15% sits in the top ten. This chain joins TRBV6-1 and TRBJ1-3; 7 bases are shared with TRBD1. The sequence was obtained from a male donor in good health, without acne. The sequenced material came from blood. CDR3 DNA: TGTGCCACCAGTCCGGGACAGCTAGGAAACACCATATATTTT. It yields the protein CATSPGQLGNTIYF.